This passage covers 18 T cell receptor beta chains from one sample sequenced in a study of lymphopenia after photon versus proton radiotherapy. Repertoires were generated with immunoSEQ multiplex PCR, while TCRdb's copy carries only in-frame clones and drops some. The data contain 20,000 to 25,000 clones, around 90% of them singletons. The input for sequencing was peripheral blood, taken from a patient treated with proton-based radiotherapy. The receptor source for this set is a woman in her seventies with pancreatic cancer. Some clones in this sample may be carry-over from other donors' samples.

The chain is built from TRBV4-1 and TRBJ2-7; 9 bases map to TRBD2. This CDR3 has 17 residues. Unmatched junction bases numbered 11, after V lost 1 base and J lost 4 bases. Germline CDR1 reads MGHRA; CDR2 reads YSYEKL. The CDR3 reads CASSQVLIAGDTYEQYF. In nucleotides, the CDR3 is TGCGCCAGCAGCCAAGTTCTAATAGCGGGAGATACTTACGAGCAGTACTTC.

This clone was recorded only once. The chain uses TRBV28 and TRBJ2-3, with TRBD2 matching over 7 bases. The ends lost 3 bases at V and 0 bases at J; junction bases unmatched: 3. Germline CDR1 and CDR2: MDHEN and SYDVKM. This CDR3 has 15 amino acids. The CDR3 loop is CASSFGAGSTDTQYF. CDR3 in DNA: TGTGCCAGCAGTTTTGGAGCGGGGAGCACAGATACGCAGTATTTT.

V gene TRBV10-3 combines with J gene TRBJ2-7, with 10 bases identical to TRBD2. CDR1 and CDR2 from the germline V gene are ENHRY and SYGVKD. Trimming at V came to 4 bases and at J to 2 bases, leaving 8 bases not matched to a gene. The CDR3 extends over 16 amino acids. DNA of the CDR3: TGTGCCATCAGTGCGCCGGGGACTAGCGCCACCTACGAGCAGTACTTC. This translates into CAISAPGTSATYEQYF.

The rearrangement joins TRBV25-1 to TRBJ1-1; TRBD1 matches at 8 bases. Looked up from germline, CDR1 is MGHDK and CDR2 is SYGVNS. CDR3 length equals 12 residues. V dropped 6 bases and J dropped 6; count of bases not matched to a gene: 3. In DNA, the CDR3 is TGTGCCAGCAGGACACAGGGGGCTGAAGCTTTCTTT. Encoded protein: CASRTQGAEAFF.

This clone is a singleton in its sample. The CDR3 is CANPTLRDANTIYF. As DNA, the CDR3 is TGTGCCAACCCAACCCTCAGAGATGCGAACACCATATATTTT. The chain uses TRBV27 and TRBJ1-3; D is unresolved. The CDR3 runs to 14 residues. Germline V CDR1 and CDR2: MNHEY, SMNVEV (reference sequence). The ends were cut back, 10 bases at V and 7 bases at J, with 20 bases in the middle.

The chain recombines TRBV27 with TRBJ1-1; no definite D call. CDR3 length: 13 residues. V was trimmed by 1 base and J by 3 bases, leaving 6 bases between them. CDR1 and CDR2 (germline): MNHEY, SMNVEV (reference sequence). The chain's CDR3 is CASSLWQDTEAFF. The CDR3 region has the DNA TGTGCCAGCAGTTTATGGCAGGACACTGAAGCTTTCTTT.

Note on this clone: Distinct nucleotide sequences in the sample also encode this CDR3. V is TRBV5-1 and J is TRBJ2-3, with TRBD2 identical over 13 bases. The CDR3 spans 16 residues. V shed 4 bases, J shed 4 bases, and the junction held 6 bases outside the gene matches. Germline CDR1 SGHRS, CDR2 YFSETQ. The CDR3 bases are TGCGCCAGCAGCCTACTAGCGGGAGGGCGGGCAGATACGCAGTATTTT. Translating gives CASSLLAGGRADTQYF.

The CDR3, as DNA: TGCAGCGTTGAAGGGCGGCCAGCGGAGACCCAGTACTTC. This sequence encodes CSVEGRPAETQYF. The chain recombines TRBV29-1 with TRBJ2-5, with D unclear. The CDR3 extends over 13 amino acids. Per germline, CDR1 SQVTM and CDR2 ANQGSEA. The germline V and J ends were trimmed by 1 base and 5 bases, with 11 bases remaining between them.

This clone was recorded once. The chain couples TRBV30 to TRBJ1-1; unclear D gene. The germline V gene has CDR1 GTSNPN and CDR2 SVGIG (reference sequence). V lost 0 bases and J lost 1, with 9 bases in between. This CDR3 region has 14 residues. CDR3 in amino acids: CAWSVHNRNTEAFF. Written as DNA, the CDR3 is TGTGCCTGGAGTGTACACAACAGGAACACTGAAGCTTTCTTT.

The DNA for the CDR3 is TGTGCCAGCACCTTATACGGACAGCGCTCTGGAAACACCATATATTTT. It codes for CASTLYGQRSGNTIYF. The rearrangement joins TRBV28 to TRBJ1-3, with D possibly TRBD1 on 6 matching bases. This CDR3 spans 16 amino acids. Germline V gene lookup returns CDR1 MDHEN and CDR2 SYDVKM. V lost 7 bases and J 0 bases, leaving 16 bases between the germline ends.

The chain carries TRBV11-2 and TRBJ2-1, with TRBD2 matching 7 bases. The length of the CDR3 is 12 residues. The germline V gene has CDR1 SGHAT and CDR2 FQNNGV. Trimming took 5 bases from V and 10 from J; bases not matched to a gene: 5. The CDR3 nucleotides read TGTGCCAGCAGCGTAACTAGCGAGGAGCAGTTCTTC. It yields the protein CASSVTSEEQFF.

The rearrangement links TRBV19 to TRBJ2-5; D possibly matches TRBD1 or TRBD2 (5 bases each). The DNA end is more similar to TRBJ2-7, so the J call may be wrong. Germline V gene lookup returns CDR1 LNHDA and CDR2 SQIVND (reference sequence). The CDR3 is made up of 12 amino acids. The CDR3 here is CASSLTGLEQYF. CDR3 in DNA: TGTGCCAGTAGTTTGACGGGGCTCGAGCAGTACTTC.

The J gene is TRBJ2-2, the V gene TRBV9; no definite D call. This CDR3 contains 13 residues. Trimming took off 0 bases at V and 4 bases at J, with 4 bases between the two ends. In germline, CDR1 is SGDLS, CDR2 YYNGEE. The CDR3 DNA sequence: TGTGCCAGCAGCGTAGCTCTCACCGGGGAGCTGTTTTTT. Translated, it gives CASSVALTGELFF. Drawing the rest from reference TRBV9 and TRBJ2-2, the complete variable domain is DSGVTQTPKHLITATGQRVTLRCSPRSGDLSVYWYQQSLDQGLQFLIQYYNGEERAKGNILERFSAQQFPDLHSELNLSSLELGDSALYFCASSVALTGELFFGEGSRLTVL.

The sample holds a few counts of this clone. J is TRBJ2-5 and V is TRBV6-1, with D perhaps TRBD1 (6 bases). CDR1 MNHNS and CDR2 SASEGT come from the germline V gene. The CDR3 is made up of 14 amino acids. The V end lost 3 bases, the J end lost 5 bases, and 13 bases lay between the germline ends. CDR3 in amino acids: CASSDQQGAETQYF. The CDR3 bases are TGTGCCAGCAGTGATCAACAGGGAGCGGAGACCCAGTACTTC.

V usage is TRBV18 and J usage is TRBJ1-1; possible D gene TRBD1, 6 bases. The CDR3 is 14 residues long. V was clipped by 4 bases and J by 6 bases, with 15 bases between them. Per germline, CDR1 KGHSH and CDR2 LQKENI. For the CDR3, the DNA is TGTGCCAGCTCACTGGGGGCGGCTGGGCCTGAAGCTTTCTTT. It translates to CASSLGAAGPEAFF. Looking up the rest from reference TRBV18 and TRBJ1-1 gives the full variable domain: NAGVMQNPRHLVRRRGQEARLRCSPMKGHSHVYWYRQLPEEGLKFMVYLQKENIIDESGMPKERFSAEFPKEGPSILRIQQVVRGDSAAYFCASSLGAAGPEAFFGQGTRLTVV.

The rearrangement links TRBV13 to TRBJ1-2, with D possibly matching TRBD1 (6 bases). V was shortened by 0 bases and J by 6 bases, with 14 bases between the two germline ends. Germline V gene data show CDR1 as PRHDT and CDR2 as FYEKMQ (reference sequence). The CDR3 loop spans 15 amino acids. CDR3 amino acids: CASSLGPGAQDGYTF. CDR3 nucleotide sequence: TGTGCCAGCAGCTTAGGTCCGGGGGCGCAGGATGGCTACACCTTC.

This clone showed up just once. The rearrangement links TRBV5-4 to TRBJ1-1; possibly TRBD1 for D (6 bases). V dropped 3 bases and J dropped 4 bases, with 13 bases sitting between them. The CDR3 covers 14 residues. Looked up from germline, CDR1 is SGHNT and CDR2 is YYREEE (reference sequence). The CDR3 region has the DNA TGTGCCAGCAGCTCGCAGGGGATGGCCACTGAAGCTTTCTTT. As protein: CASSSQGMATEAFF.

The chain links TRBV28 to TRBJ2-7; TRBD2 is a possible D gene (6 bases). This CDR3 contains 17 residues. The germline gives CDR1 MDHEN, CDR2 SYDVKM. V shed 3 bases and J shed 8 bases, with 26 bases lying between them. Here the CDR3 reads CASSLPPREWEVEKQYF. For the CDR3, the DNA is TGTGCCAGCAGTTTGCCCCCCAGGGAATGGGAGGTGGAAAAGCAGTACTTC.